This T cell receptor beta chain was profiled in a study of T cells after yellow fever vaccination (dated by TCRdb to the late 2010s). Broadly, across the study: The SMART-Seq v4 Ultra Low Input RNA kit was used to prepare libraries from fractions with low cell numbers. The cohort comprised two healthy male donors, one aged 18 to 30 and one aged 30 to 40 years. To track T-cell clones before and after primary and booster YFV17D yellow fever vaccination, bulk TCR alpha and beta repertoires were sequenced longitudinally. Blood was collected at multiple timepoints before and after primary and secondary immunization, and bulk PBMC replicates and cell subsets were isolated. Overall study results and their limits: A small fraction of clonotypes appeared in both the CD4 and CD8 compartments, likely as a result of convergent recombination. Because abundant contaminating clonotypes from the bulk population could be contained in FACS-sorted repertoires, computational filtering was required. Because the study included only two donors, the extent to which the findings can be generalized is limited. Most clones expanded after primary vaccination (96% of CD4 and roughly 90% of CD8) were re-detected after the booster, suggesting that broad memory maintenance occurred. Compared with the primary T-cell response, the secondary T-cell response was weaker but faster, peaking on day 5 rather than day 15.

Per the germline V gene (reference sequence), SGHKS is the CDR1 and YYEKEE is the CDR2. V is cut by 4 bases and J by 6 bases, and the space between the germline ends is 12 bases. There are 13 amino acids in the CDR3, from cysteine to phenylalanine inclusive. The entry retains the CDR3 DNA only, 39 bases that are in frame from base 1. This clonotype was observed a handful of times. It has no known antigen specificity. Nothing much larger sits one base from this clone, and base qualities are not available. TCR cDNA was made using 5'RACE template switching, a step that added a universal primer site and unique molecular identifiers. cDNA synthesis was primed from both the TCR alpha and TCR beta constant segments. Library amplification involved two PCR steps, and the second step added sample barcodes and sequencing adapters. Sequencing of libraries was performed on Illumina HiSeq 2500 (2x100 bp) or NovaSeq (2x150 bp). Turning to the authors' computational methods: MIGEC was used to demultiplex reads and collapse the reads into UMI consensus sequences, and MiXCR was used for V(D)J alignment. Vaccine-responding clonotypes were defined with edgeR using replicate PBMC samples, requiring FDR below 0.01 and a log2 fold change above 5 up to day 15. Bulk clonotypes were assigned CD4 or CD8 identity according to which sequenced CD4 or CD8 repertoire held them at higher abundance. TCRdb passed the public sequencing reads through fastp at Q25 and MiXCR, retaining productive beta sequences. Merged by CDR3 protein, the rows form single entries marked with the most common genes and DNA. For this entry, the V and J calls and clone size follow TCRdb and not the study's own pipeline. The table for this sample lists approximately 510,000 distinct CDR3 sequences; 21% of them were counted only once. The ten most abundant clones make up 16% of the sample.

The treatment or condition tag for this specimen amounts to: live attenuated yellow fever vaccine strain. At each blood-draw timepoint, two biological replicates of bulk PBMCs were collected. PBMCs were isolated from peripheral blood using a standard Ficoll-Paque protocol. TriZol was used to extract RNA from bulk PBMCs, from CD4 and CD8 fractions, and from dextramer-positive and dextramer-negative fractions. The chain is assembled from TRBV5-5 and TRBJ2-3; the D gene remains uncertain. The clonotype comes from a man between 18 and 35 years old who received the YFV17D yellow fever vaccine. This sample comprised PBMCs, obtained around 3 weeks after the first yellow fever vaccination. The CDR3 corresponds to CASSPGSRDTQYF. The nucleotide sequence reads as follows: TGTGCCAGCAGCCCCGGGTCTAGGGATACGCAGTATTTT.